Listed here are 14 T cell receptor beta chains from one sample, sequenced in a study of long-term antiretroviral therapy in people with HIV. The immunoSEQ assay was v3.0, run at survey level. The repertoire was sequenced with immunoSEQ multiplex PCR; TCRdb's copy has only in-frame clones and lacks some. The sample lists 20,000 to 25,000 clones, around nine tenths occurring once. Sample: unsorted PBMCs, taken 0.6 years after starting antiretroviral therapy. Source of these receptors: a man aged 55 to 70 with HIV.

The rearrangement links TRBV12-5 to TRBJ1-2; D is uncertain. Trimming took off 5 bases at V and 4 bases at J, with 14 bases between the two ends. The CDR3 has 14 residues. CDR1 and CDR2 from the germline V gene are LGHNT and FRNRAP. This chain's CDR3 is CASGPRQALYGYTF. CDR3 nucleotide sequence: TGTGCTAGTGGTCCCCGCCAGGCCCTCTATGGCTACACCTTC.

V and J are TRBV2 and TRBJ2-1; possibly TRBD1 or TRBD2 for D (5 bases each). Germline V gene sequence: CDR1 SNHLY, CDR2 FYNNEI. This CDR3 is 16 amino acids long. Deletions cut 5 bases from V and 7 bases from J, with 21 bases between. The CDR3 nucleotides are TGTGCCAGCAGTAAGACCGGGACCCTTGGGTGGAATGAGCAGTTCTTC. Translating gives CASSKTGTLGWNEQFF.

The rearrangement joins TRBV6-6 to TRBJ1-2; D is perhaps TRBD1 (5 bases). Per germline, CDR1 MNHNY and CDR2 SVGAGI (reference sequence). There are 14 residues in the CDR3. Trimming cost V 6 bases and J 5 bases, with 16 bases left between them. This chain's CDR3 is CASSPLLGLYGYTF. The CDR3 region has the DNA TGTGCCAGCAGCCCTCTATTGGGACTGTATGGCTACACCTTC.

The chain employs TRBV7-2 and TRBJ2-7; the match to TRBD2 covers 13 bases. Germline lookup yields CDR1 SGHTA and CDR2 FQGNSA. Trimming at V came to 3 bases and at J to 5 bases, leaving 4 bases not matched to a gene. This CDR3 is 15 amino acids long. The CDR3 region is CASSFVLAGGHEQYF. The CDR3 nucleotides read TGTGCCAGCAGCTTTGTACTAGCGGGGGGGCACGAGCAGTACTTC. The variable domain in full, with the rest retrieved from reference TRBV7-2 and TRBJ2-7, is GAGVSQSPSNKVTEKGKDVELRCDPISGHTALYWYRQSLGQGLEFLIYFQGNSAPDKSGLPSDRFSAERTGGSVSTLTIQRTQQEDSAVYLCASSFVLAGGHEQYFGPGTRLTVT.

This CDR3 is CASQTGPQGGYTF. CDR3 bases: TGCGCCAGCCAGACAGGGCCCCAGGGTGGCTACACCTTC. The genes are TRBV5-1 and TRBJ1-2, with TRBD1 matching 7 bases. V lost 7 bases, J lost 7 bases, and 10 bases stayed unmatched. This CDR3 spans 13 amino acids. The germline CDR1 and CDR2 sequences are SGHRS and YFSETQ.

This chain uses TRBV7-9 with TRBJ2-5; the match to TRBD1 covers 9 bases. Germline lookup yields CDR1 SEHNR and CDR2 FQNEAQ (reference sequence). V was pared by 5 bases and J by 5 bases, with 6 bases of the junction left unmatched. The CDR3 is 14 amino acids. The CDR3 region is CASSPGTGWETQYF. As DNA, the CDR3 is TGTGCCAGCAGCCCCGGGACAGGGTGGGAGACCCAGTACTTC.

CDR3 sequence reads: CASSQSGGTYNEQFF. CDR3 coding DNA: TGTGCCAGCAGCCAGAGTGGGGGAACCTACAATGAGCAGTTCTTC. This sequence joins TRBV5-4 and TRBJ2-1; the D gene could be TRBD1 or TRBD2 (5 bases each). V was pared by 4 bases and J by 2 bases, with 13 bases between. CDR3 length: 15 residues. CDR1 and CDR2 from the germline V gene are SGHNT and YYREEE (reference sequence).

The chain recombines TRBV11-1 with TRBJ2-7; D may be TRBD1 (5 bases). Germline values: CDR1 SGHAT, CDR2 FQDESV (reference sequence). V shed 6 bases and J shed 1 base, with 16 bases lying between them. CDR3 size: 15 residues. The CDR3 spells CASRLTAQGSYEQYF. In DNA form, the CDR3 reads TGTGCCAGCAGGCTGACAGCCCAAGGGTCCTACGAGCAGTACTTC.

CDR3 in amino acids: CASSQGLASYNEQFF. As DNA, the CDR3 is TGTGCCAGCAGCCAGGGACTAGCCTCCTACAATGAGCAGTTCTTC. This chain connects TRBV11-1 to TRBJ2-1, with 9 positions matching TRBD2. V was pared by 5 bases and J by 0 bases, with 2 bases of the junction left unmatched. Germline V lookup: CDR1 SGHAT, CDR2 FQDESV (reference sequence). This CDR3 region has 15 residues.

This chain links TRBV2 with TRBJ2-3; TRBD2 is a possible D gene (6 bases). Per the germline V gene, CDR1 is SNHLY and CDR2 is FYNNEI. The CDR3 is 14 residues long. V was clipped by 4 bases and J by 5 bases, with 13 bases between them. The CDR3 DNA sequence: TGTGCCAGCAGTGTATTGGGGGGAGTAGATACGCAGTATTTT. Its protein is CASSVLGGVDTQYF.

V is TRBV7-3 and J is TRBJ2-1, with TRBD2 matching over 7 bases. This CDR3 is built from 20 residues. With V trimmed by 5 bases and J by 0 bases, 19 bases remained unmatched. Germline V gene sequence: CDR1 SGHTA, CDR2 FQGTGA. CDR3 in amino acids: CASSRIIGASGPVSYNEQFF. The CDR3 coding sequence is TGTGCCAGCAGCCGAATAATAGGAGCTAGCGGACCCGTCTCCTACAATGAGCAGTTCTTC.

This clone was picked up one time. The chain links TRBV5-4 to TRBJ1-2; D possibly corresponds to TRBD1 (5 bases). V was pared by 6 bases and J by 4 bases, with 19 bases between. The CDR3 has 15 residues. Germline V gives CDR1 SGHNT, CDR2 YYREEE (reference sequence). The CDR3 loop is CASTPRVSSPYGYTF. The CDR3 nucleotides read TGTGCCAGCACCCCCAGGGTTTCCAGCCCCTATGGCTACACCTTC.

V is TRBV6-1 and J is TRBJ2-5; TRBD2 is a possible D gene (7 bases). This CDR3 has 15 amino acids. Germline CDR1 is MNHNS and CDR2 is SASEGT. V lost 1 base and J lost 4, with 13 bases in between. This chain's CDR3 is CASSEEAGAGETQYF. In DNA form, the CDR3 reads TGTGCCAGCAGTGAAGAGGCGGGGGCAGGAGAGACCCAGTACTTC.

This clone has just one count. The CDR3 here is CASSYPGGVTEAFF. The CDR3 nucleotides are TGTGCCAGCAGTTATCCAGGGGGGGTCACTGAAGCTTTCTTT. The chain recombines TRBV6-5 with TRBJ1-1; 7 nucleotides align to TRBD1. Germline V gene sequence: CDR1 MNHEY, CDR2 SVGAGI. The CDR3 covers 14 residues. Trimming removed 3 bases from V and 4 bases from J; junction bases left unmatched: 5.